This TCR beta chain was captured by sequencing in a study of blood T cell repertoires in COVID-19. On the study more broadly: Italy, Spain and the United States were the sources of the convalescent and acute COVID-19 samples. The cDNA or gDNA used as material had been derived from T cells, B-cell-depleted T cells, or PBMCs.

In the authors' workflow: Cell counts per sample came from amplifying reference gene primers. Repertoires were generated with immunoSEQ multiplex PCR, while TCRdb's copy carries only in-frame clones and drops some. That table is the source of V, J and clone size, and D and trimming were worked out from the DNA. The data hold roughly 250,000 clones, with 82% observed a single time. The length of the CDR3 is 18 residues. Germline V gene lookup returns CDR1 LGHDT and CDR2 YNNKEL (reference sequence). The junction had 9 bases not matched to a gene; V was cut back by 3 bases and J by 0 bases. Sequencing used peripheral blood. This sequence was found in a woman aged 55-69 years with active or convalescent COVID-19. V gene TRBV3-1 (or the pseudogene TRBV3-2) combines with J gene TRBJ1-4; 8 positions match TRBD1. CDR3 loop: CASSHWSGGGATNEKLFF. The CDR3 DNA sequence: TGTGCCAGCAGCCATTGGTCAGGGGGCGGTGCAACTAATGAAAAACTGTTTTTT.